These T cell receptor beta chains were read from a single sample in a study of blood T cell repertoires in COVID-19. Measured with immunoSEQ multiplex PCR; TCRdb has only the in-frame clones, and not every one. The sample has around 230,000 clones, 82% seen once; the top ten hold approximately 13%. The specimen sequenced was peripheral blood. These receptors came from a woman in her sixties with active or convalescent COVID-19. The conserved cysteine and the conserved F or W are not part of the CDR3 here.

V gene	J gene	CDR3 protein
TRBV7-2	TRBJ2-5	ASSLLGEGTQY
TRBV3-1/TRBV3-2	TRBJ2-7	ASSQDRGGEAYEQY
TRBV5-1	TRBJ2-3	ASSLGGLDTDTQY
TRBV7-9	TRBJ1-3	ASSFDGMMGNTIY
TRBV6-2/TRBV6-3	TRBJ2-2	ASSYPDYTGELF
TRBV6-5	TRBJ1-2	ASSSVGAGYGYT
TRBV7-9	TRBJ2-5	ASSLRGTGARQETQY
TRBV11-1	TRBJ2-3	VTGQRSTDTQY
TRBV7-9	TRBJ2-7	ASSVPGLAGVSEQY
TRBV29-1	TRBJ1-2	SVEGWRGQGGYT
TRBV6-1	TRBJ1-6	ASSGDRENVNSPLH